A single T cell receptor beta chain is shown here with its context. The sample holds one count of this clone. Its antigen is unknown. Base qualities are not provided; no much larger clone lies one nucleotide away. The data were obtained in a study of blood T cell repertoires in COVID-19 (dated by TCRdb to the early 2020s). Regarding the study in general: Collaborator samples came from the United States, Italy and Spain and covered acute and convalescent phases of COVID-19. The prospective study material was composed of cDNA or gDNA derived from T cells, B-cell-depleted T cells, or PBMCs. Nearly every sample came with metadata listing a de-identified subject ID, COVID-19 status, age in years and sex. The dataset comprised deeply sampled blood TCRbeta repertoires from subjects exposed to, actively infected with, or recovered from COVID-19. The samples were drawn from two sources: the first 160 participants of the ongoing ImmuneRACE study, and 950 to 1,500 subjects contributed by 6 global collaborators. The repertoires were made available in a free public database intended to serve as a resource for research on the immune response to SARS-CoV-2. Where available, HLA class I and class II types were obtained from metadata supplied by the sample provider rather than from assay-based typing.

Here is what the overall study found, with its caveats: Clinical and demographic metadata were provided uncurated, with the amount varying by source and participant.

TCRbeta CDR3 regions were amplified from genomic DNA by means of the immunoSEQ Assay, a bias-controlled multiplex PCR. The published analysis was carried out like this. The number of nucleated cells in each sample was estimated by amplification of reference gene primers within the assay. To quantify the absolute abundance of each unique TCRbeta CDR3 rearrangement, sequence reads were collapsed and filtered. For each sample, productive Simpson clonality was calculated as the square root of Simpson's diversity index over productive rearrangements. TCRdb took over this immuneACCESS table, retaining in-frame rearrangements with V and J assigned. Such tables are incomplete; in checked studies, under half of the missing clones stem from an unresolved V gene, and the remainder is unexplained. The DNA gave D and trimming, while V, J and clone size come from that table. This sample comprises hundreds of thousands of clones, roughly 80% of them detected only once. The ten top clones hold 7.5% of the sample.

CDR1 and CDR2, looked up from the germline V gene, are SGHAT and FQNNGV. From V the trimming removes 8 bases and from J it removes 7 bases, while the gene matches leave 12 bases of the junction unaccounted for. CDR3 length: 15 amino acids, cysteine to phenylalanine. Only the CDR3 DNA is retained, 45 bases long and in frame from the first base. At one collaborating source in Seattle, patients were enrolled during active infection and were followed longitudinally through the course of disease. Whole blood was collected in K2EDTA tubes by collaborating institutions according to the institutions' own protocols. For TCRbeta analysis, collaborators shipped samples in one of three forms: frozen whole blood, isolated PBMCs, or DNA extracted from either of those sample types.

The sample comprised peripheral blood. This receptor was obtained from a woman of 80 years or more with COVID-19, enrolled during active disease. The rearranged chain carries TRBV11-2 and TRBJ2-1; 9 of the junction bases match TRBD2. The CDR3 loop reads CASGTLAGAGNEQFF. The bases read TGTGCCAGCGGAACCTTAGCGGGAGCAGGAAATGAGCAGTTCTTC.